These T cell receptor beta chains were read from a single sample in a study of vaccination and CD4 T cells after COVID-19. TCRdb fed the PCR reads into MiXCR, producing one record per CDR3 protein. The sample carries some 7,300 distinct CDR3 sequences, roughly two fifths recorded once. Antigen specificity for these receptors is unknown. Material for sequencing was CD4+ T cells from blood, cultured in vitro. Receptors originate from a human donor in good health. Both conserved end residues are part of each CDR3. Each record gives: V gene, J gene, D gene, clone size, CDR3 protein, CDR3 DNA. The D gene is left open where the match is weak. Size tells how often a clone was seen (once, few, many) or the class of an expanded clone, and some rows leave it out.

TRBV20-1	TRBJ1-1	NA	NA	CSAPENTEAFF	TGCAGTGCTCCAGAGAACACTGAAGCTTTCTTT
TRBV19	TRBJ2-2	TRBD1	NA	CASRTGAHTGELFF	TGTGCCAGTAGGACAGGGGCGCACACCGGGGAGCTGTTTTTT
TRBV7-9	TRBJ2-1	TRBD2	NA	CASSPGTSIYNEQFF	TGTGCCAGCAGCCCCGGGACTAGTATCTACAATGAGCAGTTCTTC
TRBV9	TRBJ2-7	NA	NA	CASSDSSYEQYF	TGTGCCAGCAGCGACAGTTCCTACGAGCAGTACTTC
TRBV6-1	TRBJ1-1	NA	NA	CASGGAFDTEAFF	TGTGCCAGCGGGGGGGCATTCGACACTGAAGCTTTCTTT
TRBV6-2/TRBV6-3	TRBJ1-1	NA	NA	CASSYGQGRDTEAFF	TGTGCCAGCAGTTACGGGCAGGGTCGGGACACTGAAGCTTTCTTT
TRBV27	TRBJ1-6	NA	NA	CASSSPGTSIINSPLHF	TGTGCCAGCAGTTCCCCAGGGACGTCGATTATAAATTCACCCCTCCACTTT
TRBV6-5	TRBJ2-3	TRBD1	NA	CASSYSTGDNTDTQYF	TGTGCCAGCAGTTACTCAACAGGGGATAATACAGATACGCAGTATTTT
TRBV18	TRBJ2-5	NA	once	CASSLGQQETQYF	TGTGCCAGCTCACTAGGGCAGCAAGAGACCCAGTACTTC
TRBV18	TRBJ1-1	NA	few	CASSPLHGGTEAFF	TGTGCCAGCTCACCACTTCACGGGGGCACTGAAGCTTTCTTT
TRBV27	TRBJ2-1	TRBD2	NA	CASSFRTSGGVHEQFF	TGTGCCAGCAGTTTTAGGACTAGCGGGGGGGTACATGAGCAGTTCTTC
TRBV20-1	TRBJ1-1	NA	NA	CSARADGTKAFF	TGCAGTGCTAGAGCCGACGGGACGAAGGCTTTCTTT
TRBV6-1	TRBJ1-2	NA	few	CASSVVRPGYTF	TGTGCCAGCAGTGTAGTTCGACCTGGCTACACCTTC
TRBV28	TRBJ1-1	NA	few	CASGDQVRGGFF	TGTGCCAGCGGGGATCAGGTCCGGGGGGGGTTCTTT
TRBV6-1	TRBJ2-3	NA	NA	CASSEADTQYF	TGTGCCAGCAGTGAAGCAGATACGCAGTATTTT
TRBV6-5	TRBJ1-1	NA	NA	CASSYGLGEAFF	TGTGCCAGCAGTTACGGTCTGGGTGAAGCTTTCTTT
TRBV19	TRBJ2-3	NA	NA	CASSLGQNTQYF	TGTGCCAGTAGTTTAGGACAGAATACGCAGTATTTT
TRBV30	TRBJ2-2	NA	NA	CAWNRQETGELFF	TGTGCCTGGAACAGACAGGAGACCGGGGAGCTGTTTTTT
TRBV30	TRBJ1-5	NA	few	CAWKGEGQPQHF	TGTGCCTGGAAGGGGGAGGGTCAGCCCCAGCATTTT
TRBV7-3	TRBJ2-1	NA	NA	CASSLSEGNEQFF	TGTGCCAGCAGCTTAAGTGAGGGGAATGAGCAGTTCTTC
TRBV5-5	TRBJ1-6	NA	NA	CASSPAPPRGSYNSPLHF	TGTGCCAGCAGCCCTGCCCCCCCCAGGGGCTCCTATAATTCACCCCTCCACTTT
TRBV20-1	TRBJ2-7	TRBD2	large	CSARERGGIYEQYF	TGCAGTGCTAGGGAGCGGGGGGGGATCTACGAGCAGTACTTC
TRBV7-2	TRBJ2-1	TRBD2	medium-sized	CASTLAGVRYNEQFF	TGTGCCAGCACCCTAGCGGGGGTCCGCTACAATGAGCAGTTCTTC
TRBV2	TRBJ2-7	NA	NA	CASSEFNYEQYF	TGTGCCAGCAGTGAGTTTAATTACGAGCAGTACTTC
TRBV6-1	TRBJ2-1	NA	NA	CASSHGLANEQFF	TGTGCCAGCAGTCACGGACTCGCAAATGAGCAGTTCTTC
TRBV6-1	TRBJ1-5	NA	NA	CASSHPRNDPHGQPQHF	TGTGCCAGCAGCCACCCCCGAAACGATCCTCACGGGCAGCCCCAGCATTTT
TRBV6-5	TRBJ2-1	TRBD1	NA	CASSSGQGYGYEQFF	TGTGCCAGCAGTTCGGGACAGGGCTACGGGTATGAGCAGTTCTTC
TRBV19	TRBJ1-2	NA	few	CASIDRNYGYTF	TGTGCCAGTATTGACAGAAACTATGGCTACACCTTC
TRBV21-1	TRBJ1-1	NA	large	CASSKDRGQNTEAFF	TGTGCCAGCAGCAAAGATAGGGGGCAGAACACTGAAGCTTTCTTT